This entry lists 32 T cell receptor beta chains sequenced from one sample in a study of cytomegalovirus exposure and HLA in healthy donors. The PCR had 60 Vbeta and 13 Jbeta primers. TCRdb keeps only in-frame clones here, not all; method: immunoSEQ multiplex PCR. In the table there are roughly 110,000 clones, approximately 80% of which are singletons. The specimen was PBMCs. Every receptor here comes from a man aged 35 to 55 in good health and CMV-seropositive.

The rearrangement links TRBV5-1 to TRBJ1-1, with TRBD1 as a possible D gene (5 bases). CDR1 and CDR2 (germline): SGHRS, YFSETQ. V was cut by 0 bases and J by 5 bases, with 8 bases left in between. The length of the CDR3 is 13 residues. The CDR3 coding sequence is TGCGCCAGCAGCTTGGTCCCAGGGACTGAAGCTTTCTTT. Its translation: CASSLVPGTEAFF.

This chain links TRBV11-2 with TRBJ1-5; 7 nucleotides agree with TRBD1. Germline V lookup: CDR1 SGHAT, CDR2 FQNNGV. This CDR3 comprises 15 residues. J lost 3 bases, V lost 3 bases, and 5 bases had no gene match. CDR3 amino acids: CASSFRTGVNQPQHF. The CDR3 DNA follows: TGTGCCAGCAGCTTTCGGACAGGAGTCAATCAGCCCCAGCATTTT.

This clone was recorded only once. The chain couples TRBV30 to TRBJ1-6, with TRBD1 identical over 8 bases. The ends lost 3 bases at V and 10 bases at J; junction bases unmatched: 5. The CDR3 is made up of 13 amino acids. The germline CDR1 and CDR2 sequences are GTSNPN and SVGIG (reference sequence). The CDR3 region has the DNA TGTGCCTGGAGCGCAGGGGGCGTCTCACCCCTCCACTTT. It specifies CAWSAGGVSPLHF.

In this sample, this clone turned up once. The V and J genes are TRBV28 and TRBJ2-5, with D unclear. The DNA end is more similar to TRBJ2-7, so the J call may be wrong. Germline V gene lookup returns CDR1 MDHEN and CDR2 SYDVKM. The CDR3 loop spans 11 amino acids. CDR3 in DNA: TGTGCCAGCAGTCGTATCTACGAGCAGTACTTC. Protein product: CASSRIYEQYF.

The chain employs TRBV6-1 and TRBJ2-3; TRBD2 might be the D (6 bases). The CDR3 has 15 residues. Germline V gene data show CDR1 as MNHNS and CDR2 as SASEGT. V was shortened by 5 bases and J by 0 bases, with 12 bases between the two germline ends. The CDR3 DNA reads TGTGCCAGCAGTATATTAGCGGATAGCACAGATACGCAGTATTTT. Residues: CASSILADSTDTQYF.

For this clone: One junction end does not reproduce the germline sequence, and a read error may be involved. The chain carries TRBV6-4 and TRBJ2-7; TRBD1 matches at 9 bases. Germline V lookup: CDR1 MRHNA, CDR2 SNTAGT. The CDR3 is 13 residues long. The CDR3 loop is CASSRTGADEQCF. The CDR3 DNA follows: TGTGCCAGCAGCAGGACAGGGGCCGACGAGCAGTGCTTC.

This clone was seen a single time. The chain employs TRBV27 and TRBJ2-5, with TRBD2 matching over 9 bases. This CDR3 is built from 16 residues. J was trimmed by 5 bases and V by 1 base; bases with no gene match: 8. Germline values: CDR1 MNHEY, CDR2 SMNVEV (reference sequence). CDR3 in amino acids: CASSLWGRGGRETQYF. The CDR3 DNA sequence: TGTGCCAGCAGTTTATGGGGGCGGGGGGGCCGGGAGACCCAGTACTTC.

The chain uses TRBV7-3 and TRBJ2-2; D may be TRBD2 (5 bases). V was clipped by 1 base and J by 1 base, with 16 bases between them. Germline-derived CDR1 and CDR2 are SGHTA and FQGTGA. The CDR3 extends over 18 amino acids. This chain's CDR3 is CASSLNFGLQRNTGELFF. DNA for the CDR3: TGTGCCAGCAGCTTAAACTTCGGACTGCAAAGGAACACCGGGGAGCTGTTTTTT.

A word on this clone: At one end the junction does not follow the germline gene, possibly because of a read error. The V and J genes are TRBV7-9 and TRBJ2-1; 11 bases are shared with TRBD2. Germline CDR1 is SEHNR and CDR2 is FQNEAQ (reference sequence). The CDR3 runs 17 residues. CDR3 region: CSSSSRLTGTSGNEQFF. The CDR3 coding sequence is TGTTCCAGCAGCTCCCGCCTGACCGGGACTAGCGGCAATGAGCAGTTCTTC.

CDR3 nucleotide sequence: TGTGCCAGCAGCCAAGGAGCGGCGGGGCGGGGCCTCTCCTACGAGCAGTACTTC. Translating gives CASSQGAAGRGLSYEQYF. The V and J genes are TRBV4-2 and TRBJ2-7; D possibly corresponds to TRBD2 (6 bases). In germline, CDR1 is LGHNA, CDR2 YNFKEQ. Trimming left V 1 base short and J 0 bases short, with 19 bases between. This CDR3 region has 18 residues.

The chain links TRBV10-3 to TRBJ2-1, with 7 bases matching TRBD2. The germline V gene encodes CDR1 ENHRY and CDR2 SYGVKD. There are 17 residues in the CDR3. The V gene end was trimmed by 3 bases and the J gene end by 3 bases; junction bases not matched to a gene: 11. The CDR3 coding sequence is TGTGCCATCAGTGATATATTGGGCGGGGGAGGCTACAATGAGCAGTTCTTC. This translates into CAISDILGGGGYNEQFF.

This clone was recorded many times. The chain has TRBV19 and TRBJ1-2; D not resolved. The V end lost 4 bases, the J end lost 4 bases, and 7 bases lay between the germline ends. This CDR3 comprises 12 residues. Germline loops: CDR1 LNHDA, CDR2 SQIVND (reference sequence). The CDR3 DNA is TGTGCCAGTAGTACACAAATCTATGGCTACACCTTC. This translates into CASSTQIYGYTF.

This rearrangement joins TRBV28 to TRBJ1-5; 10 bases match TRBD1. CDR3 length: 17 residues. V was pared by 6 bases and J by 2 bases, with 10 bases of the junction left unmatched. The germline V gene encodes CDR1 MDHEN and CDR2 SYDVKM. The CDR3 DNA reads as TGTGCCAGCAGGACAGGGGGCGGTTGGGGCGGCAATCAGCCCCAGCATTTT. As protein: CASRTGGGWGGNQPQHF.

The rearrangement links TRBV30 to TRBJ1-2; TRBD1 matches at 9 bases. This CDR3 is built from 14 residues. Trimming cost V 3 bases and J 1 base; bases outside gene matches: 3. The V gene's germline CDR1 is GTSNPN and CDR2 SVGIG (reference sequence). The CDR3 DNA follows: TGTGCCTGGAGAGACAGGGGGTTTAACTATGGCTACACCTTC. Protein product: CAWRDRGFNYGYTF.

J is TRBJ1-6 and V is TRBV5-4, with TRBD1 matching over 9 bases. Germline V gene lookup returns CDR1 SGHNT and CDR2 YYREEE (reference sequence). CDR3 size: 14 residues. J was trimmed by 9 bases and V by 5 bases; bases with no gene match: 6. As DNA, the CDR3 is TGTGCCAGCAGGGCGGGACAGGGAGGTTCACCCCTCCACTTT. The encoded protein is CASRAGQGGSPLHF.

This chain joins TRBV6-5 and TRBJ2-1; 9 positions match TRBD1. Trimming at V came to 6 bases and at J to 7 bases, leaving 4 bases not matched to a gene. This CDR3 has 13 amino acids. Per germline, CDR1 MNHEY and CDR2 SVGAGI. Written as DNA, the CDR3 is TGTGCCAGCAGACGGGACAGGGTTAATGAGCAGTTCTTC. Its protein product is CASRRDRVNEQFF.

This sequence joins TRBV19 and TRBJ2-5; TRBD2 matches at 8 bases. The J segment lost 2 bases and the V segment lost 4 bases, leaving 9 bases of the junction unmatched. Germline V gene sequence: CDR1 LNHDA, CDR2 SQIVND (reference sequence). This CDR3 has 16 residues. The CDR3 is CASSSSGETTQETQYF. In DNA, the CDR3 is TGTGCCAGTAGTAGTAGCGGGGAGACTACTCAAGAGACCCAGTACTTC. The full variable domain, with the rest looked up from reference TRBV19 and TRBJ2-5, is DGGITQSPKYLFRKEGQNVTLSCEQNLNHDAMYWYRQDPGQGLRLIYYSQIVNDFQKGDIAEGYSVSREKKESFPLTVTSAQKNPTAFYLCASSSSGETTQETQYFGPGTRLLVL.

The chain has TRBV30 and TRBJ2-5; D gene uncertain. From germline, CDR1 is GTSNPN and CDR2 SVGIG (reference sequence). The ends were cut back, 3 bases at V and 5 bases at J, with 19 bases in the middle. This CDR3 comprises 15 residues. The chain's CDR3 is CAWSASIQARETQYF. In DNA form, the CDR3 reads TGTGCCTGGAGCGCGTCGATACAAGCGCGGGAGACCCAGTACTTC. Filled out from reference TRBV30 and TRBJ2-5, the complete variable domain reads SQTIHQWPATLVQPVGSPLSLECTVEGTSNPNLYWYRQAAGRGLQLLFYSVGIGQISSEVPQNLSASRPQDRQFILSSKKLLLSDSGFYLCAWSASIQARETQYFGPGTRLLVL.

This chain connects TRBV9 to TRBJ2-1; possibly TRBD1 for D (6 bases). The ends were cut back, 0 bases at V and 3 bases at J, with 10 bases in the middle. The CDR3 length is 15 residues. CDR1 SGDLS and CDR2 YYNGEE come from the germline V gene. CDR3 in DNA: TGTGCCAGCAGCGTAGTGGGACACCTCTACAATGAGCAGTTCTTC. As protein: CASSVVGHLYNEQFF.

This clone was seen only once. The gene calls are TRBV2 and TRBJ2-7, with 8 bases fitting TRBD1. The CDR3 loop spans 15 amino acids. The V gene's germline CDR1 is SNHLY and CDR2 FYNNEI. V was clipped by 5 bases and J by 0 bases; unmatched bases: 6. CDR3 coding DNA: TGTGCCAGCAGTTACCGGGACAGGCCCTCCTACGAGCAGTACTTC. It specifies CASSYRDRPSYEQYF.

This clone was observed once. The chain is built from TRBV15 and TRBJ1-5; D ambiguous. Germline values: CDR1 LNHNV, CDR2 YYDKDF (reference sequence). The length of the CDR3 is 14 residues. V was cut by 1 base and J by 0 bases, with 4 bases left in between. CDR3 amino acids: CATSRGYSNQPQHF. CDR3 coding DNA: TGTGCCACCAGCAGAGGTTATAGCAATCAGCCCCAGCATTTT.

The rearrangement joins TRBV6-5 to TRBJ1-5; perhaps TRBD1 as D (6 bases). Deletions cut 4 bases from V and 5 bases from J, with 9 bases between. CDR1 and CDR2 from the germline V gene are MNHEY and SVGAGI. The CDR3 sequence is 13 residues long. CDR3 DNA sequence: TGTGCCAGCAGTTCAAACAGGGATCAGCCCCAGCATTTT. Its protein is CASSSNRDQPQHF.

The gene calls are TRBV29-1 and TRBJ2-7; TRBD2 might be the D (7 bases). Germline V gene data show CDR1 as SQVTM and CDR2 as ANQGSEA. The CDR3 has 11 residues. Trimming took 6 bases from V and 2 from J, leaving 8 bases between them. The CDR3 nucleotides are TGCAGCGTAGGGGGGGCCTACGAGCAGTACTTC. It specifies CSVGGAYEQYF.

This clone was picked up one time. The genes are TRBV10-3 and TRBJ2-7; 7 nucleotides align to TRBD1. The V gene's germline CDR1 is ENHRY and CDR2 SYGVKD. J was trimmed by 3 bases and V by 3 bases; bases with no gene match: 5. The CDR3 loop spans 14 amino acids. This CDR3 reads CAISDPGQHYEQYF. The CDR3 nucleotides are TGTGCCATCAGTGACCCGGGACAGCACTACGAGCAGTACTTC.

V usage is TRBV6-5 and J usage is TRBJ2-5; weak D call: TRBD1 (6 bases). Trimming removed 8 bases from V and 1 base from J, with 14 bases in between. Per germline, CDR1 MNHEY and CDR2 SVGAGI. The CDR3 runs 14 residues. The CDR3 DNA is TGTGCCAGCCTAGACACGACAGGCCAAGAGACCCAGTACTTC. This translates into CASLDTTGQETQYF.

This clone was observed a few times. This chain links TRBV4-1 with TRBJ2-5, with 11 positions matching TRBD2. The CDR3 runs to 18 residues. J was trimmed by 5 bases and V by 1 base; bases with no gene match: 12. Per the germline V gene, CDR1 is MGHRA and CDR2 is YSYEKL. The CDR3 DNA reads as TGCGCCAGCAGCCAAGCGGGACTAGCGGTAACTCCGGGGGAGACCCAGTACTTC. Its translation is CASSQAGLAVTPGETQYF.

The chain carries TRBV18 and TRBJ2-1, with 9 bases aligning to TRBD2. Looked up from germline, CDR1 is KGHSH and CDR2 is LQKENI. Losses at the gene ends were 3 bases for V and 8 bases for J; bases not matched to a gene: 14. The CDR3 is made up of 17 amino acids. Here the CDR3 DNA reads TGTGCCAGCTCACCCACCGGTGGGCGGGGGGGCCGCCATGAGCAGTTCTTC. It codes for CASSPTGGRGGRHEQFF.

The CDR3 nucleotides are TGCGCCAGCAGCCAAGGGAGGACAGGGGGACGTTACGAGCAGTACTTC. Translated: CASSQGRTGGRYEQYF. The chain combines TRBV4-1 with TRBJ2-7, with 10 bases that match TRBD1. Trimming took 1 base from V and 4 from J; bases not matched to a gene: 7. CDR1 MGHRA and CDR2 YSYEKL come from the germline V gene. The CDR3 consists of 16 residues.

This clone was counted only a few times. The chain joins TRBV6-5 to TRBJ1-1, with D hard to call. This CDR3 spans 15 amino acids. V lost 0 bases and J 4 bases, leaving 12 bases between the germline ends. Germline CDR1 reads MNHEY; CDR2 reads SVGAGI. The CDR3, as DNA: TGTGCCAGCAGTTACTCCGGCACCACTAGCACTGAAGCTTTCTTT. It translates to CASSYSGTTSTEAFF.

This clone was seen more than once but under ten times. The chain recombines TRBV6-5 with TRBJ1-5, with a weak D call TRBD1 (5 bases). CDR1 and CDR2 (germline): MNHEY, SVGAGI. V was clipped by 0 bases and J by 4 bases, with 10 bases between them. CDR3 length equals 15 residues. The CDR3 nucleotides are TGTGCCAGCAGTTACTCGAACAGGTTAAATCAGCCCCAGCATTTT. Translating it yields CASSYSNRLNQPQHF.

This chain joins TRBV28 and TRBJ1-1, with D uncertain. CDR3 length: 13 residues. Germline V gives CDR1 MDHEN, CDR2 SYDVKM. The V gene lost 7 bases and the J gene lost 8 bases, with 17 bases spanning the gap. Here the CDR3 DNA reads TGTGCCAGCACCTCCTCCCTTCGAGCGGAAGCTTTCTTT. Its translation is CASTSSLRAEAFF.

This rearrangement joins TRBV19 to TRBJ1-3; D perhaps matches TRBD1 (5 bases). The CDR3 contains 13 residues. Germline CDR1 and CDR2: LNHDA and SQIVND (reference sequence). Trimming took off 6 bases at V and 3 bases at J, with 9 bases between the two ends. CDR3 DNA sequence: TGTGCCAGTAGCCGGGGGGATGGAAACACCATATATTTT. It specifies CASSRGDGNTIYF.